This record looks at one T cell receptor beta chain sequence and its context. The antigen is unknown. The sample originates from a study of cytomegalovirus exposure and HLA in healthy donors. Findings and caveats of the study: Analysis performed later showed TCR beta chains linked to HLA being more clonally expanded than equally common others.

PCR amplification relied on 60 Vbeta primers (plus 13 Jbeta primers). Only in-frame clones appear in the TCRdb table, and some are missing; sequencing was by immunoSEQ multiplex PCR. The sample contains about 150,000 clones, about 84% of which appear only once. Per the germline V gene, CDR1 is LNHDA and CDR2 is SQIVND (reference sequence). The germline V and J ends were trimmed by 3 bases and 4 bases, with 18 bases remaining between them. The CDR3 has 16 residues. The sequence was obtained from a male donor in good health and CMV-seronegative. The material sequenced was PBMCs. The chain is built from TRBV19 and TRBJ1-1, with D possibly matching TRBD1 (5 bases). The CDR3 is CASSIIGLGQGTEAFF. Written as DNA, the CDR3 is TGTGCCAGTAGTATTATAGGATTGGGGCAGGGCACTGAAGCTTTCTTT.